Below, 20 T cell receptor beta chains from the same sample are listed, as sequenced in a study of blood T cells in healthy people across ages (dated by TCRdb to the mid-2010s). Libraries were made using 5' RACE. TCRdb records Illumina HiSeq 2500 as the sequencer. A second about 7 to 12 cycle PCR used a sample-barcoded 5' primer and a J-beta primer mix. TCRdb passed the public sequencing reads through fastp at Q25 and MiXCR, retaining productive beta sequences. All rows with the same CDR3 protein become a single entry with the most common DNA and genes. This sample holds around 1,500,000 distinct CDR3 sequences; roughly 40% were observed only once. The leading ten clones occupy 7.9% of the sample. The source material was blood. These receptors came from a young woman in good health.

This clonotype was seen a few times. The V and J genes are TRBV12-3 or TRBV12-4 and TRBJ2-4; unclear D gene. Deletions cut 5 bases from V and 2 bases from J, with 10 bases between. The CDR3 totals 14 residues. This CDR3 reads CASSAGSSKNIQYF. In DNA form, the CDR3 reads TGTGCCAGCAGTGCTGGGTCATCCAAAAACATTCAGTACTTC.

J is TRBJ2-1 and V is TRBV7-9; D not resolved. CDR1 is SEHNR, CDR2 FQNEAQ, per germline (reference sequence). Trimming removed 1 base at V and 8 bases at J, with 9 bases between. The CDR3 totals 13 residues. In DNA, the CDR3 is TGTGCCAGCAGCTTAGATTTCGGAGATGAGCAGTTCTTC. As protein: CASSLDFGDEQFF.

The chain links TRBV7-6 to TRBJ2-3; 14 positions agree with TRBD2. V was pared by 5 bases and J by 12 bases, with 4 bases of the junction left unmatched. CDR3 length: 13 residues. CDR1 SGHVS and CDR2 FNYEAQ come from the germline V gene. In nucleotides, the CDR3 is TGTGCCAGCAGCCCGGGACTAGCGGGAGACCAGTATTTT. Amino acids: CASSPGLAGDQYF.

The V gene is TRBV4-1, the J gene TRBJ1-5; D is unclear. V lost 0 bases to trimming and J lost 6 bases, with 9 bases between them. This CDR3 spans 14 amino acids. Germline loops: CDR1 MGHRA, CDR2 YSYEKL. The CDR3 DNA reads TGCGCCAGCAGCCAAGATTGGGGTGGTCAGCCCCAGCATTTT. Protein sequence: CASSQDWGGQPQHF.

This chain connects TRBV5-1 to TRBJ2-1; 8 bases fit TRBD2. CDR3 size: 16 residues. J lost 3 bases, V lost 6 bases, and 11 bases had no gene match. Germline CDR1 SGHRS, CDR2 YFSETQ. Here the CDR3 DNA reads TGCGCCAGCAATCCCCGAGCGGGAGTAGGCTACAATGAGCAGTTCTTC. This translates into CASNPRAGVGYNEQFF.

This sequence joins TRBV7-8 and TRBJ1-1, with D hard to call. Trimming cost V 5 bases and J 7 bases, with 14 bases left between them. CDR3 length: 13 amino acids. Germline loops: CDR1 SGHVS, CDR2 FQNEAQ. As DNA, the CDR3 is TGTGCCAGCAGCCATCCCGGAGGGCTTGAAGCTTTCTTT. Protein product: CASSHPGGLEAFF.

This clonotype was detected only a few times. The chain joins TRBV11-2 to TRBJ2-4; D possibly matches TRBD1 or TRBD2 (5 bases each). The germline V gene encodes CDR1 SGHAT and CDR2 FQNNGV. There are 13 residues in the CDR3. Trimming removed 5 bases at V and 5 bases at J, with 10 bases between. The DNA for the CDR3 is TGTGCCAGCAGCCGAAGGGGACAAAACATTCAGTACTTC. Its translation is CASSRRGQNIQYF.

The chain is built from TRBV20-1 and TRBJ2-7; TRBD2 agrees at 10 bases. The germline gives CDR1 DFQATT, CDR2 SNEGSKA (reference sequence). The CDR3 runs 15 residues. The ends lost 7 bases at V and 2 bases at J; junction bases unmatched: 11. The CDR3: CSVPAGGLITYEQYF. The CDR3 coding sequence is TGCAGTGTTCCAGCGGGAGGGCTCATAACCTACGAGCAGTACTTC.

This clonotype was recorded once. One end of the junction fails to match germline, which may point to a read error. CDR3 in DNA: TGCGCCAGCAGCTTAGCCCTCGAACAGGTCCCAAGGTGGAACATTCAGTACTTC. Its protein product is CASSLALEQVPRWNIQYF. This chain uses TRBV7-9 with TRBJ2-4, with TRBD1 as a possible D gene (5 bases). Germline V gene lookup returns CDR1 SEHNR and CDR2 FQNEAQ (reference sequence). The CDR3 has 18 residues.

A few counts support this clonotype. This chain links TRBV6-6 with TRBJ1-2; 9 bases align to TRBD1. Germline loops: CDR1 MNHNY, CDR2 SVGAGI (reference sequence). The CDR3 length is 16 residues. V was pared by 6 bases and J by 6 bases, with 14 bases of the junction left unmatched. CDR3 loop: CASSPGQGIPMDGYTF. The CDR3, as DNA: TGTGCCAGCAGCCCGGGACAGGGTATCCCTATGGATGGCTACACCTTC.

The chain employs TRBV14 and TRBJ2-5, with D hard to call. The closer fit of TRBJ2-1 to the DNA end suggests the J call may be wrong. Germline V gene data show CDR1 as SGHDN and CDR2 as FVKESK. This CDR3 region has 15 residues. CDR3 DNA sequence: TGTGCCAGCAGCCAAGATTGGCCCAACCAAGAGACCCAGTTCTTC. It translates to CASSQDWPNQETQFF.

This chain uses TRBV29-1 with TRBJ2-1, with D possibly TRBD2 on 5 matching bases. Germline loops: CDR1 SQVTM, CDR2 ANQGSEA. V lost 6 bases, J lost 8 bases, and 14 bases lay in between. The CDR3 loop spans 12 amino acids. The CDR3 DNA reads TGCAGCGTAAGCGGTCCCGGCGATGAGCAGTTCTTC. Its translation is CSVSGPGDEQFF.

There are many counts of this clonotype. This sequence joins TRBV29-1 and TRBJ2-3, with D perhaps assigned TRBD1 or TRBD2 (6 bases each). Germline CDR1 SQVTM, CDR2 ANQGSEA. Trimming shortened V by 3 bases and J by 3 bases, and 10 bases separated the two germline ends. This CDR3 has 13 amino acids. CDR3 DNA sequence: TGCAGCGTTGACGGGGGCGCGACAGATACGCAGTATTTT. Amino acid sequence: CSVDGGATDTQYF.

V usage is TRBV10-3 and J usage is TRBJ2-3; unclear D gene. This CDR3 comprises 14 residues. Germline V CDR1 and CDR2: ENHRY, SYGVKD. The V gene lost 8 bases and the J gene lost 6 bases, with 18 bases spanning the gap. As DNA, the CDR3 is TGTGCCATCGGGTTTGGCGAGAACCGGGATACGCAGTATTTT. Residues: CAIGFGENRDTQYF.

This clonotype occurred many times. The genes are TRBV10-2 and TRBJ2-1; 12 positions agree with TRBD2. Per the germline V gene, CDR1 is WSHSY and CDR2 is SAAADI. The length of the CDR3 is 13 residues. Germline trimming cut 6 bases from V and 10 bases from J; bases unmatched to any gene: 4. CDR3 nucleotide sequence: TGCGCCAGCAGGACTAGCGGGAGAGAAGAGCAGTTCTTC. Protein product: CASRTSGREEQFF.

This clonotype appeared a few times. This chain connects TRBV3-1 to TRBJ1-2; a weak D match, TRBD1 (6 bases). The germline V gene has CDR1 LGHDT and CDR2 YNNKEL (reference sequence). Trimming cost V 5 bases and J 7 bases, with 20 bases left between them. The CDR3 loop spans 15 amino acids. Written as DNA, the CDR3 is TGTGCCAGCAGCTCCCCAGGCAGGGGATTAGGTGGCTACACCTTC. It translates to CASSSPGRGLGGYTF.

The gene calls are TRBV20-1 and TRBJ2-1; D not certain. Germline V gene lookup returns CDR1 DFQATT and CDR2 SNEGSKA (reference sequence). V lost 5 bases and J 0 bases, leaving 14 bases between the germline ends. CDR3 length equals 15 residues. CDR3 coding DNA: TGCAGTGCTCCCAGTCCAGTCCTCTCCTACAATGAGCAGTTCTTC. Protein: CSAPSPVLSYNEQFF.

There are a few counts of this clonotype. The CDR3 DNA reads TGCAGTGCCCGACTCCGGGGGGAAGGCCCCTACGAGCAGTACTTC. Its protein product is CSARLRGEGPYEQYF. V gene TRBV20-1 combines with J gene TRBJ2-7, with 7 bases matching TRBD2. Germline V lookup: CDR1 DFQATT, CDR2 SNEGSKA (reference sequence). V shed 6 bases and J 2 bases; nucleotides not matched to a gene: 13. The CDR3 has 15 residues.

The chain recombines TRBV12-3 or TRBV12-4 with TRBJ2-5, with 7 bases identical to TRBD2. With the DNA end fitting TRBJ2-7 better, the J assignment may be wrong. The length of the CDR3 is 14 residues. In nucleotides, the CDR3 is TGTGCCAGCAGTTCGGGGGAGGGAGCAGACGAGCAGTACTTC. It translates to CASSSGEGADEQYF.

CDR3 protein: CASSQESSSGGYNEQFF. The CDR3 DNA is TGCGCCAGCAGCCAAGAAAGTTCTAGCGGGGGTTACAATGAGCAGTTCTTC. The chain carries TRBV4-1 and TRBJ2-1, with 10 bases aligning to TRBD2. From germline, CDR1 is MGHRA and CDR2 YSYEKL. Trimming at V came to 0 bases and at J to 4 bases, leaving 6 bases not matched to a gene. The CDR3 sequence is 17 residues long.